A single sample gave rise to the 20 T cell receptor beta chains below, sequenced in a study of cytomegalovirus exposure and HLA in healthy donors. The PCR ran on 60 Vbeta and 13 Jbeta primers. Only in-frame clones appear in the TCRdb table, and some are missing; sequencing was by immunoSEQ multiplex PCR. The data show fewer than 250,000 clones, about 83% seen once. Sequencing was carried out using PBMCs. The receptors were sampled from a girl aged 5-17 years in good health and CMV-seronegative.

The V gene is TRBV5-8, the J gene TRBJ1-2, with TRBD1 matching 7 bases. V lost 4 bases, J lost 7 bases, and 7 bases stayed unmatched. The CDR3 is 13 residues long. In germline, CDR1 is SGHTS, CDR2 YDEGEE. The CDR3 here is CASSPGQYRGYTF. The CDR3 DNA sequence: TGTGCCAGCAGCCCGGGACAGTATCGTGGCTACACCTTC. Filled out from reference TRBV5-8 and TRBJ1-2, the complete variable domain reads EAGVTQSPTHLIKTRGQQATLRCSPISGHTSVYWYQQALGLGLQFLLWYDEGEERNRGNFPPRFSGRQFPNYSSELNVNALELEDSALYLCASSPGQYRGYTFGSGTRLTVV.

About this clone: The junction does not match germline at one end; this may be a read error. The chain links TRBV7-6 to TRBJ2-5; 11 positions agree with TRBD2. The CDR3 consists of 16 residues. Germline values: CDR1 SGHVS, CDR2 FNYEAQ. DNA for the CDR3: TGTGCCAGCAGCATTGGGTTGGGACTAGCGGCCCTAGTCTTGGACTTC. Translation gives CASSIGLGLAALVLDF.

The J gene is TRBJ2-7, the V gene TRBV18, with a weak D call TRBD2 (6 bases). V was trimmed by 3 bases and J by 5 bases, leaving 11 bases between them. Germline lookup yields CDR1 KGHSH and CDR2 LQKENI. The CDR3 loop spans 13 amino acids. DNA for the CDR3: TGTGCCAGCTCACCCCGGGGGTGGAACGAGCAGTACTTC. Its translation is CASSPRGWNEQYF.

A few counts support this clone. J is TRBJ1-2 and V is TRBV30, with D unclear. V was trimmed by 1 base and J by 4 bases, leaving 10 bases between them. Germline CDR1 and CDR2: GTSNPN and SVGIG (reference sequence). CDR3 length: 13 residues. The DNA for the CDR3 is TGTGCCTGGAGTGGAGGATCTCCCTATGGCTACACCTTC. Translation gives CAWSGGSPYGYTF.

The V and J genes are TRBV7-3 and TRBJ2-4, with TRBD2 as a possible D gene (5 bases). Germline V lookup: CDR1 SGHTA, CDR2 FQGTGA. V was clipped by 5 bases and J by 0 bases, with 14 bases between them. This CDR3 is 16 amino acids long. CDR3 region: CASSHQREIAKNIQYF. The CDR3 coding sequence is TGTGCCAGCAGCCATCAGAGGGAGATAGCCAAAAACATTCAGTACTTC. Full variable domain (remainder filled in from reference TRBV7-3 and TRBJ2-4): GAGVSQTPSNKVTEKGKYVELRCDPISGHTALYWYRQSLGQGPEFLIYFQGTGAADDSGLPNDRFFAVRPEGSVSTLKIQRTERGDSAVYLCASSHQREIAKNIQYFGAGTRLSVL.

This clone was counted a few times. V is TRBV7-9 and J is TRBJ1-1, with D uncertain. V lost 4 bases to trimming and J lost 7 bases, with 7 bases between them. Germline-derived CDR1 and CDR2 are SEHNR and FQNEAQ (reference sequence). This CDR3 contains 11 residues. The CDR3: CASSSVNEAFF. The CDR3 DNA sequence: TGTGCCAGCAGCTCAGTGAATGAAGCTTTCTTT.

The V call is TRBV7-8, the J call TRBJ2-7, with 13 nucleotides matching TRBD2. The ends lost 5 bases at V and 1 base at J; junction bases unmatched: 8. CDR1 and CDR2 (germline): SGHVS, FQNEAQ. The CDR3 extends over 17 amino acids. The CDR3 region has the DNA TGTGCCAGCAGCCCGCCAGGACTAGCGGGGGTATCCTACGAGCAGTACTTC. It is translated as CASSPPGLAGVSYEQYF.

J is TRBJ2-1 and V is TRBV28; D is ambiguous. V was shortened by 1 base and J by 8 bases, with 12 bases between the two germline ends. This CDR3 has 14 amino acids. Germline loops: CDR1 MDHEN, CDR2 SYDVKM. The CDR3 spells CASSLSPLVDEQFF. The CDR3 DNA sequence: TGTGCCAGCAGTTTATCCCCCCTAGTCGATGAGCAGTTCTTC.

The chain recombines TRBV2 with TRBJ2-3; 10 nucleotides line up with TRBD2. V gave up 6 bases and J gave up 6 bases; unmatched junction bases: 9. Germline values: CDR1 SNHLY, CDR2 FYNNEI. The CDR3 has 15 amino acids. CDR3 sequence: CASRQLAGKGDTQYF. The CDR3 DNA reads TGTGCCAGCAGGCAACTAGCGGGGAAAGGGGATACGCAGTATTTT.

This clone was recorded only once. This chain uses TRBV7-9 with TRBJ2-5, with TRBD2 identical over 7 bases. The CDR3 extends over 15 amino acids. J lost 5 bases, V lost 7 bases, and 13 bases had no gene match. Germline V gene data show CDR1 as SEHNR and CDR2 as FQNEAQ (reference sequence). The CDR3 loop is CASIMGLYEGETQYF. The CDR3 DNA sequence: TGTGCCAGCATCATGGGACTATACGAAGGGGAGACCCAGTACTTC.

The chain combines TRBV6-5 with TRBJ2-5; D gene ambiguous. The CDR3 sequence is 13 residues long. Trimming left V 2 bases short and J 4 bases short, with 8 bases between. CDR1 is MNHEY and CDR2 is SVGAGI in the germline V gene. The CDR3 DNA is TGTGCCAGCAGTTACGCCGGCGGAGAGACCCAGTACTTC. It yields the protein CASSYAGGETQYF.

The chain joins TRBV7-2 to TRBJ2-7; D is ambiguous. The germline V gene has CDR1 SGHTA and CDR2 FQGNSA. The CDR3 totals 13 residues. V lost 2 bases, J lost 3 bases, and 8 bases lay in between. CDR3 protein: CASSLPTHYEQYF. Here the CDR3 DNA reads TGTGCCAGCAGCTTACCAACACACTACGAGCAGTACTTC.

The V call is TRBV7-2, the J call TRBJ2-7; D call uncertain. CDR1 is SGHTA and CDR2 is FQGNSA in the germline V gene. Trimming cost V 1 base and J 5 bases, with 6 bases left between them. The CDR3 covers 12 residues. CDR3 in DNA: TGTGCCAGCAGCTTAGTTCAAAACGAGCAGTACTTC. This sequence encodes CASSLVQNEQYF.

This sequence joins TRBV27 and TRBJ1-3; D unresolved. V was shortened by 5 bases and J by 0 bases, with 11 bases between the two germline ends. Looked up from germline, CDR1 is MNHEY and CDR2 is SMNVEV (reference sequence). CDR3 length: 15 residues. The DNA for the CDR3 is TGTGCCAGCAGTCCCCGGTATTACTCTGGAAACACCATATATTTT. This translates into CASSPRYYSGNTIYF.

As DNA, the CDR3 is TGTGCCAGTCGACGGGACACCCTTTCTAACTATGGCTACACCTTC. The encoded protein is CASRRDTLSNYGYTF. The rearrangement links TRBV19 to TRBJ1-2, with D possibly TRBD1 on 6 matching bases. CDR1 and CDR2 from the germline V gene are LNHDA and SQIVND (reference sequence). The length of the CDR3 is 15 residues. V was trimmed by 8 bases and J by 0 bases, leaving 16 bases between them.

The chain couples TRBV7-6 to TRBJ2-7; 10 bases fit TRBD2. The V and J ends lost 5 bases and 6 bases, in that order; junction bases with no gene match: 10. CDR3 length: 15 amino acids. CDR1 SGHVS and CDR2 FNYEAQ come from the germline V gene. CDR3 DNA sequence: TGTGCCAGCAGCCGAGGACTAGCGGCCTTGGGCGAGCAGTACTTC. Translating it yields CASSRGLAALGEQYF. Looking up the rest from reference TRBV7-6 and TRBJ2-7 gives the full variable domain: GAGVSQSPRYKVTKRGQDVALRCDPISGHVSLYWYRQALGQGPEFLTYFNYEAQQDKSGLPNDRFSAERPEGSISTLTIQRTEQRDSAMYRCASSRGLAALGEQYFGPGTRLTVT.

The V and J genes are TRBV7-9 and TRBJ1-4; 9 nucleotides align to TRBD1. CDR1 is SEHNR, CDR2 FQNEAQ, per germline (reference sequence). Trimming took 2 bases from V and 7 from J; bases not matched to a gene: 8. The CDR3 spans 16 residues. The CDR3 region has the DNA TGTGCCAGCAGCTTATTGTCCGGGACAGGGCCTGAAAAACTGTTTTTT. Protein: CASSLLSGTGPEKLFF.

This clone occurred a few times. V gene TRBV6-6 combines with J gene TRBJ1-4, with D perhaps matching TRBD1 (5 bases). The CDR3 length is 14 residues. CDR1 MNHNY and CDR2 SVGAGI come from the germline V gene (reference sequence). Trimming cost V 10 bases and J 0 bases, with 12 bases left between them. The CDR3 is CATANRPTNEKLFF. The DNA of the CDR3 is TGTGCCACCGCAAACAGGCCAACTAATGAAAAACTGTTTTTT.

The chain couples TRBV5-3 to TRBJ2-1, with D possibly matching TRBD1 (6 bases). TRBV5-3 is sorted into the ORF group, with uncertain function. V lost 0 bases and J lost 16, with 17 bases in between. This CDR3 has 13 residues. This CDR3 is CARSLVPGHLIFF. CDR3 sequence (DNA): TGTGCCAGAAGCTTGGTTCCGGGACACCTCATATTCTTC.

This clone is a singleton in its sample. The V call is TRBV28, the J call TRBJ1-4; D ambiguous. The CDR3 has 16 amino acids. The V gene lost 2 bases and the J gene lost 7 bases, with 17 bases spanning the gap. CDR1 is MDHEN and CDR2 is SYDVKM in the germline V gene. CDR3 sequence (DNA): TGTGCCAGCAGTTTAGGGTCCCAAGGGCGGGGTGAAAAACTGTTTTTT. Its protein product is CASSLGSQGRGEKLFF. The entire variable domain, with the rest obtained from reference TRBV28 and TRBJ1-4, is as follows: DVKVTQSSRYLVKRTGEKVFLECVQDMDHENMFWYRQDPGLGLRLIYFSYDVKMKEKGDIPEGYSVSREKKERFSLILESASTNQTSMYLCASSLGSQGRGEKLFFGSGTQLSVL.